This T cell receptor beta chain was profiled in a study of T cells after yellow fever vaccination. Across the study: Where fractions had low cell numbers, libraries were prepared from them with the SMART-Seq v4 Ultra Low Input RNA kit. Broader study findings: Reappearance after the booster was observed for most primary-vaccination clones (roughly 97% CD4, roughly 90% CD8). The secondary response was weaker but peaked faster, day 5 versus 15.

A 5'RACE template-switching step, the method used to make TCR cDNA, added a universal primer site and UMIs. TCRdb ran MiXCR on the 5' RACE reads and lists one entry per CDR3 protein. The sample lists roughly 150,000 distinct CDR3 sequences, 6% to 7.5% occurring once. This clonotype was seen ten or more times. What it binds is not known. The TCR was taken from a man in his late teens or twenties who received the YFV17D yellow fever vaccine. The sequenced sample was CD4+ T cells sorted from PBMCs, obtained roughly 5 days after the first yellow fever vaccination.

The CDR3 is CASRGRTYDNEQFF. The CDR3 nucleotides read TGTGCCAGCAGGGGACGGACATACGACAATGAGCAGTTCTTC. The V and J genes are TRBV6-4 and TRBJ2-1; the D gene could be TRBD1 or TRBD2 (5 bases each). The germline V gene has CDR1 MRHNA and CDR2 SNTAGT. The CDR3 spans 14 residues. V dropped 6 bases and J dropped 5 bases, with 14 bases sitting between them.